The present TCR beta chain was sequenced within a study of response to subunit inactivated influenza vaccine. A remark on this clonotype: Its specificity is not known.

TCRdb re-called the RT-PCR reads with MiXCR, one entry per CDR3 protein. The table records 630,000 or so distinct CDR3 sequences, 15% to 18% of them present only once. The CDR3 consists of 14 residues. The V gene's germline CDR1 is DFQATT and CDR2 SNEGSKA (reference sequence). V was pared by 3 bases and J by 7 bases, with 19 bases between. General study findings and limits: Each seasonal influenza vaccination, the authors suggested, recruits few new T cells.

V is TRBV20-1 and J is TRBJ2-7; D is ambiguous. This TCR was sampled from a man in his forties or fifties who received an inactivated influenza vaccine. Sequencing was performed on PBMCs from blood, taken 12 days after vaccination. The CDR3 DNA reads TGCAGTGCTAGTCGCCAGATCTTTTTTGGAGAGCAGTACTTC. It yields the protein CSASRQIFFGEQYF.